What follows are 19 T cell receptor beta chains derived from one specimen sequenced in a study of blood T cell repertoires in COVID-19. This table comes from immunoSEQ multiplex PCR, and its TCRdb copy is limited to in-frame clones, with some not included. The sample lists around 250,000 clones; approximately 82% were seen once. The specimen sequenced was peripheral blood. These receptors all come from a man older than 75 with acute or convalescent COVID-19.

The sample holds one count of this clone. The chain employs TRBV30 and TRBJ2-5, with D unclear. CDR1 is GTSNPN, CDR2 SVGIG, per germline (reference sequence). V lost 3 bases to trimming and J lost 7 bases, with 18 bases between them. The CDR3 totals 14 residues. CDR3 residues: CAWRALASTGTQYF. The CDR3 DNA sequence: TGTGCCTGGAGAGCCCTCGCGAGTACTGGGACCCAGTACTTC.

This sequence joins TRBV18 and TRBJ2-7; 9 bases align to TRBD1. Germline V lookup: CDR1 KGHSH, CDR2 LQKENI. The V gene end was trimmed by 3 bases and the J gene end by 0 bases; junction bases not matched to a gene: 3. This CDR3 is built from 15 residues. The CDR3 DNA follows: TGTGCCAGCTCACCCGGGACAGGGTTCTCCTACGAGCAGTACTTC. This gives the protein CASSPGTGFSYEQYF.

This rearrangement joins TRBV7-2 to TRBJ2-5; TRBD1 matches 11 bases. The V gene end was trimmed by 4 bases and the J gene end by 8 bases; junction bases not matched to a gene: 6. Germline V lookup: CDR1 SGHTA, CDR2 FQGNSA. CDR3 length: 14 amino acids. The CDR3 nucleotides read TGTGCCAGCAGCTGGGGACAGGGGGTAGGAACCCAGTACTTC. It yields the protein CASSWGQGVGTQYF.

The rearrangement uses TRBV27 and TRBJ1-5; no firm D call. Germline lookup yields CDR1 MNHEY and CDR2 SMNVEV (reference sequence). CDR3 size: 13 residues. The V end lost 3 bases, the J end lost 2 bases, and 5 bases lay between the germline ends. The CDR3 spells CASSFEGNQPQHF. The CDR3 DNA sequence: TGTGCCAGCAGTTTTGAGGGCAATCAGCCCCAGCATTTT.

This sequence joins TRBV7-3 and TRBJ1-1; D is uncertain. The CDR3 sequence is 15 residues long. V was pared by 2 bases and J by 3 bases, with 13 bases between. CDR1 and CDR2 from the germline V gene are SGHTA and FQGTGA. This CDR3 reads CASSLQAAGYTEAFF. CDR3 in DNA: TGTGCCAGCAGCTTACAGGCCGCGGGGTACACTGAAGCTTTCTTT.

J is TRBJ2-2 and V is TRBV7-2; D unclear. Germline V gene sequence: CDR1 SGHTA, CDR2 FQGNSA. CDR3 length: 15 amino acids. Trimming took 2 bases from V and 4 from J, leaving 11 bases between them. The CDR3 spells CASSLLSALTGELFF. The CDR3 nucleotides are TGTGCCAGCAGCTTATTATCCGCACTCACCGGGGAGCTGTTTTTT.

This chain links TRBV28 with TRBJ2-7; 10 nucleotides match TRBD1. Per the germline V gene, CDR1 is MDHEN and CDR2 is SYDVKM. V lost 6 bases to trimming and J lost 4 bases; unmatched junction nucleotides: 9. The CDR3 extends over 15 amino acids. The DNA of the CDR3 is TGTGCCAGCAGGGACACAGGACAGGGGGTATACGAGCAGTACTTC. Its translation: CASRDTGQGVYEQYF.

This clone was counted between two and nine times. The chain joins TRBV7-8 to TRBJ2-3; D is perhaps TRBD1 (6 bases). Germline CDR1 SGHVS, CDR2 FQNEAQ. V shed 4 bases and J shed 5 bases, with 13 bases lying between them. The CDR3 consists of 14 residues. DNA of the CDR3: TGTGCCAGCAGCTCACAGGGTTTCGGAGATACGCAGTATTTT. This encodes CASSSQGFGDTQYF.

This chain connects TRBV29-1 to TRBJ2-2; 9 bases match TRBD1. The V gene's germline CDR1 is SQVTM and CDR2 ANQGSEA. The CDR3 loop spans 14 amino acids. The J segment lost 9 bases and the V segment lost 5 bases, leaving 10 bases of the junction unmatched. CDR3 loop: CSVRVGTGSRELFF. The CDR3 coding sequence is TGCAGCGTTAGGGTGGGGACAGGGAGCCGGGAGCTGTTTTTT.

The chain links TRBV28 to TRBJ2-7; TRBD2 matches 7 bases. The CDR3 extends over 16 amino acids. Unmatched junction bases numbered 10, after V lost 2 bases and J lost 3 bases. Germline CDR1 MDHEN, CDR2 SYDVKM. The CDR3 is CASSLPKPGGGYEQYF. CDR3 sequence (DNA): TGTGCCAGCAGTTTACCTAAACCGGGGGGAGGCTACGAGCAGTACTTC.

This clone was observed once. The chain is built from TRBV28 and TRBJ1-2, with D possibly TRBD1 on 6 matching bases. V was trimmed by 5 bases and J by 1 base, leaving 11 bases between them. CDR3 length: 14 residues. Germline V gene sequence: CDR1 MDHEN, CDR2 SYDVKM. The CDR3: CASSPTGFNYGYTF. The DNA for the CDR3 is TGTGCCAGCAGTCCGACAGGCTTTAACTATGGCTACACCTTC.

The gene calls are TRBV5-1 and TRBJ1-3, with 8 bases aligning to TRBD1. In germline, CDR1 is SGHRS, CDR2 YFSETQ. After removal of 2 bases from V and 2 bases from J, the junction contained 6 bases not matched to a gene. The CDR3 consists of 16 residues. DNA of the CDR3: TGCGCCAGCAGCTTAATTGGACAGGGTGCTGGAAACACCATATATTTT. Translating gives CASSLIGQGAGNTIYF.

The V and J genes are TRBV18 and TRBJ1-2, with TRBD1 matching 7 bases. CDR3 length equals 14 residues. Germline lookup yields CDR1 KGHSH and CDR2 LQKENI. V lost 2 bases to trimming and J lost 9 bases; unmatched junction nucleotides: 9. CDR3 sequence: CASSPGTGERSYTF. Here the CDR3 DNA reads TGTGCCAGCTCACCAGGAACAGGGGAGAGGAGCTACACCTTC.

The chain links TRBV19 to TRBJ2-5; a weak D match, TRBD1 (6 bases). Germline V lookup: CDR1 LNHDA, CDR2 SQIVND (reference sequence). This CDR3 has 15 amino acids. The V end lost 4 bases, the J end lost 2 bases, and 14 bases lay between the germline ends. The CDR3 DNA follows: TGTGCCAGTAGTACGAGCCCCACAGGGCAAGAGACCCAGTACTTC. Translating gives CASSTSPTGQETQYF.

This clone was seen more than once but under ten times. The genes are TRBV12-3 or TRBV12-4 and TRBJ1-1; D gene ambiguous. V shed 3 bases and J shed 3 bases, with 8 bases lying between them. The CDR3 totals 13 residues. Here the CDR3 DNA reads TGTGCCAGCAGTTTCGCAGAGGACACTGAAGCTTTCTTT. Translation gives CASSFAEDTEAFF.

As DNA, the CDR3 is TGTGCCAGCAGTTACGGGCAGGGGGCCTTCGGTGAAGCTTTCTTT. Protein: CASSYGQGAFGEAFF. The chain recombines TRBV6-5 with TRBJ1-1; 8 bases align to TRBD1. CDR3 length equals 15 residues. J lost 7 bases, V lost 2 bases, and 9 bases had no gene match. Germline CDR1 is MNHEY and CDR2 is SVGAGI.

The chain is built from TRBV30 and TRBJ1-1; D unclear. The CDR3 runs to 14 residues. Germline V gene sequence: CDR1 GTSNPN, CDR2 SVGIG (reference sequence). Between the trimmed V and J ends, which lost 1 base and 1 base, there was a span of 10 bases. The CDR3 is CAWSGSQWNTEAFF. For the CDR3, the DNA is TGTGCCTGGAGTGGGTCACAGTGGAACACTGAAGCTTTCTTT.

The V call is TRBV24-1, the J call TRBJ2-3, with 9 bases that match TRBD1. Per the germline V gene, CDR1 is KGHDR and CDR2 is SFDVKD. V was clipped by 3 bases and J by 5 bases; unmatched bases: 5. The CDR3 covers 15 residues. The DNA for the CDR3 is TGTGCCACCAGTGATACAGGGGGCCTTTTAGATACGCAGTATTTT. It is translated as CATSDTGGLLDTQYF.

This clone was seen once. The rearrangement links TRBV9 to TRBJ2-3, with TRBD2 matching 7 bases. Germline CDR1 is SGDLS and CDR2 is YYNGEE. The CDR3 is made up of 15 amino acids. V lost 2 bases, J lost 4 bases, and 7 bases stayed unmatched. The CDR3 DNA reads TGTGCCAGCAGCGTTGGTGGGAGGGCCCCAGATACGCAGTATTTT. Amino acids: CASSVGGRAPDTQYF.